A selection of T cell receptor beta chains follows, all from one sample in a study of shared clonotypes between healthy human individuals. The table came from immunoSEQ multiplex PCR; TCRdb's copy has only in-frame clones and leaves some out. The table has 2 million to 2.5 million clones, over 85% seen once. Source material: naive CD4+ T cells from PBMCs. The origin of the receptors is a man younger than 35 in good health. Some clones in this sample may be carry-over from other donors' samples. The conserved cysteine and the conserved F or W are not part of the CDR3 here. Each record gives: V gene, J gene, CDR3 length, CDR3 protein.

V gene: TRBV7-9; J gene: TRBJ1-6; CDR3 length: 12; CDR3 protein: ASSSRGQGSPLH
V gene: TRBV5-8; J gene: TRBJ2-4; CDR3 length: 17; CDR3 protein: ASSLARPRAGRRKNIQY
V gene: TRBV6-6; J gene: TRBJ2-2; CDR3 length: 11; CDR3 protein: ASSYGSDGELF
V gene: TRBV4-2; J gene: TRBJ2-7; CDR3 length: 15; CDR3 protein: ASSQEGSGRGGYEQY
V gene: TRBV7-2; J gene: TRBJ2-1; CDR3 length: 13; CDR3 protein: ASSMDRGLYNEQF
V gene: TRBV7-3; J gene: TRBJ1-1; CDR3 length: 13; CDR3 protein: ASSPMGGMNTEAF
V gene: TRBV19; J gene: TRBJ2-4; CDR3 length: 16; CDR3 protein: ASSMAVAELGSKNIQY
V gene: TRBV28; J gene: TRBJ2-2; CDR3 length: 12; CDR3 protein: ASSFQGSTGELF
V gene: TRBV4-1; J gene: TRBJ1-4; CDR3 length: 15; CDR3 protein: ASSQRRLGPSNEKLF
V gene: TRBV28; J gene: TRBJ2-1; CDR3 length: 9; CDR3 protein: ASSLWGEQF
V gene: TRBV5-4; J gene: TRBJ2-5; CDR3 length: 12; CDR3 protein: ASSLAGGRETQY
V gene: TRBV7-2; J gene: TRBJ2-3; CDR3 length: 12; CDR3 protein: ASSLAGSTDTQY
V gene: TRBV7-9; J gene: TRBJ2-5; CDR3 length: 11; CDR3 protein: ASSVGTRETQY
V gene: TRBV28; J gene: TRBJ1-2; CDR3 length: 10; CDR3 protein: ASSLQDYGYT
V gene: TRBV14; J gene: TRBJ1-1; CDR3 length: 12; CDR3 protein: ASRPRYQGELAF
V gene: TRBV7-3; J gene: TRBJ2-6; CDR3 length: 14; CDR3 protein: ASSSQGSSGANVLT
V gene: TRBV28; J gene: TRBJ1-2; CDR3 length: 12; CDR3 protein: ASRIGQLNYGYT
V gene: TRBV4-2; J gene: TRBJ2-7; CDR3 length: 13; CDR3 protein: ASSQSLGFSYEQY
V gene: TRBV30; J gene: TRBJ1-2; CDR3 length: 10; CDR3 protein: AGRTANYGYT
V gene: TRBV6-5; J gene: TRBJ1-2; CDR3 length: 13; CDR3 protein: ASSYTGGVRYGYT
V gene: TRBV2; J gene: TRBJ2-5; CDR3 length: 11; CDR3 protein: ASKEGLQETQY
V gene: TRBV5-1; J gene: TRBJ2-3; CDR3 length: 14; CDR3 protein: ASSMGLASSTDTQY